This T cell receptor beta chain was captured by sequencing in a study of post-analysis software for immune sequencing data. Looking at the study overall: Courses of disease covered relapsing-remitting, secondary progressive and progressive-relapsing multiple sclerosis. Overall study results and limits: Clustering by F measure revealed strong co-clustering among samples prepared together in one batch. Among four to six TRBV segments more frequent in patients than controls were TRBV5-6, TRBV5-1 and TRBV20-1. There was significantly lower normalized Chao1 diversity in multiple sclerosis patients than in controls.

Prepared libraries of TCR beta cDNA carried unique molecular identifiers. cDNA molecules numbering about 490,000 came from roughly 0.93 to 9.6 million T cells. TCRdb independently ran MiXCR on the PCR reads; one entry per CDR3 protein. Among about half a million distinct CDR3 sequences listed, less than 45% were seen once. About this clonotype itself: What it recognizes is unknown.

V lost 5 bases to trimming and J lost 4 bases; unmatched junction nucleotides: 2. Looked up from germline, CDR1 is DFQATT and CDR2 is SNEGSKA (reference sequence). The CDR3 is 12 amino acids. The chain has TRBV20-1 and TRBJ1-5; 7 nucleotides match TRBD1. The specimen sequenced was blood. This clonotype originated in a girl aged 10 to 17 with multiple sclerosis. CDR3 nucleotides: TGCAGTGCTGGGACAGCAAATCAGCCCCAGCATTTT. It translates to CSAGTANQPQHF.